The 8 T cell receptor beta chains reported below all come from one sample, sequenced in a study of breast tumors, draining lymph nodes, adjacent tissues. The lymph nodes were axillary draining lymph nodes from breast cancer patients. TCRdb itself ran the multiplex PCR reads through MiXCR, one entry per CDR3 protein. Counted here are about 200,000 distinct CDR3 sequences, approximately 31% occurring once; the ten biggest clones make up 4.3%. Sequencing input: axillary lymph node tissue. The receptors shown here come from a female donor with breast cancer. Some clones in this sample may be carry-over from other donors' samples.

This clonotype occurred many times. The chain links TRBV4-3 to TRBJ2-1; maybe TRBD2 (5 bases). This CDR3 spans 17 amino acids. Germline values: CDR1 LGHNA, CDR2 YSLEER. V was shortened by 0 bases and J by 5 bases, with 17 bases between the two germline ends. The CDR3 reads CASSQEDVLVTNNEQFF. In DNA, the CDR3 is TGCGCCAGCAGCCAAGAAGACGTACTAGTGACCAACAATGAGCAGTTCTTC.

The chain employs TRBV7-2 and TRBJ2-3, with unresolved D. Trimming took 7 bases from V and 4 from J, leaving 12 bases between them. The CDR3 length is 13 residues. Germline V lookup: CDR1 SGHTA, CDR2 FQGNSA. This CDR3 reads CASKLSVADTQYF. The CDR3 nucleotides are TGTGCCAGCAAGTTGTCCGTCGCAGATACGCAGTATTTT.

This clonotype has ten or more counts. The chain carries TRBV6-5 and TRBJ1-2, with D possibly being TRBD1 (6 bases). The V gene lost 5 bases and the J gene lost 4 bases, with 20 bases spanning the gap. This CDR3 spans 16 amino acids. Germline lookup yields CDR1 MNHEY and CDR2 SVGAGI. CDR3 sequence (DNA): TGTGCCAGCAGTCCCCGAGATGGCAGGGGTGGCTATGGCTACACCTTC. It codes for CASSPRDGRGGYGYTF.

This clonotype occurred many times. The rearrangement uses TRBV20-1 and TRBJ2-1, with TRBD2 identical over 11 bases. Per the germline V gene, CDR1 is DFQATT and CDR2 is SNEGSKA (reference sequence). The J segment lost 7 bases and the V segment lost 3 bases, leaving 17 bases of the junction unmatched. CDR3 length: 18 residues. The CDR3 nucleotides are TGCAGTGCTAGTACTCGGGGTAGCGGGGGGGCCGGGTTTAATGAGCAGTTCTTC. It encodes CSASTRGSGGAGFNEQFF.

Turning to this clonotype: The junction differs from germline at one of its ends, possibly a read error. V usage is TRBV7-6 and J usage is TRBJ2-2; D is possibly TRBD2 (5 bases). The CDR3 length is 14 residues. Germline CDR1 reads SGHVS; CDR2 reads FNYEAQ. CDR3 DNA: TGTGCCAGCAGCCTAGAGACGAGGACCGGGGAGCTGCTTTTT. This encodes CASSLETRTGELLF.

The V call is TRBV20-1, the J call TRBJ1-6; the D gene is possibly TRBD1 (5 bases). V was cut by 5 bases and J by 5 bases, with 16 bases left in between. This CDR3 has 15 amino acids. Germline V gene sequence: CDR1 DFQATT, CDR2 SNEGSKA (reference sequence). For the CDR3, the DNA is TGCAGTGCTCACGGCGAGGGACTTCATAATTCACCCCTCCACTTT. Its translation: CSAHGEGLHNSPLHF.

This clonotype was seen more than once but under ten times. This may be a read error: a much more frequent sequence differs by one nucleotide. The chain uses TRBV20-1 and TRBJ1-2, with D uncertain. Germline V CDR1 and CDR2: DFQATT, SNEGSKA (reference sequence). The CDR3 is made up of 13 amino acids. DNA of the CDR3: TGCAGTGCTCCCGGGCCCGAGCCTTATGCCTACACCTTC. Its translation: CSAPGPEPYAYTF.

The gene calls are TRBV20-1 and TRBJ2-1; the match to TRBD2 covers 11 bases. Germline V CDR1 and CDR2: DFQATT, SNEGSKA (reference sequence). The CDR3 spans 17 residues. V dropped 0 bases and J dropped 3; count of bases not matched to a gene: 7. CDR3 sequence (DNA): TGCAGTGCTAGAGATGTCACTAGCGGGGGTCTCTACAATGAGCAGTTCTTC. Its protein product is CSARDVTSGGLYNEQFF.